Shown below are 14 T cell receptor beta chains from a single sample sequenced in a study of shared clonotypes between healthy human individuals. The repertoire was sequenced with immunoSEQ multiplex PCR; TCRdb's copy has only in-frame clones and lacks some. The data contain about 610,000 clones, approximately 96% of them singletons. Naivety among CD8 cells was defined by CD45RO negativity and positive CCR7 selection, thereby excluding terminally differentiated effector memory CD45RA+ cells. The material sequenced was naive CD8+ T cells sorted from blood. These receptors were taken from a woman aged 25 to 39 in good health.

The rearrangement uses TRBV28 and TRBJ1-3; D is possibly TRBD1 (6 bases). From germline, CDR1 is MDHEN and CDR2 SYDVKM. The CDR3 sequence is 14 residues long. V gave up 7 bases and J gave up 4 bases, with 14 bases separating them. The CDR3 DNA follows: TGTGCCAGCACTCCGACAGGCGCAGGAAACACCATATATTTT. It is translated as CASTPTGAGNTIYF.

V gene TRBV2 combines with J gene TRBJ2-7, with 9 bases fitting TRBD2. With V trimmed by 6 bases and J by 4 bases, 10 bases remained unmatched. CDR3 length: 15 amino acids. The germline V gene encodes CDR1 SNHLY and CDR2 FYNNEI. CDR3 sequence reads: CASRPASGTNYEQYF. DNA for the CDR3: TGTGCCAGCAGGCCGGCTAGCGGGACGAATTACGAGCAGTACTTC.

The chain has TRBV4-1 and TRBJ2-6; 8 nucleotides match TRBD1. This CDR3 comprises 19 residues. In germline, CDR1 is MGHRA, CDR2 YSYEKL. After removal of 1 base from V and 6 bases from J, the junction contained 14 bases not matched to a gene. The CDR3 loop is CASSQGQTGELPSANVLTF. CDR3 DNA: TGCGCCAGCAGCCAAGGGCAGACAGGGGAACTCCCTTCGGCCAACGTCCTGACTTTC.

The chain has TRBV6-5 and TRBJ1-1; D not certain. CDR1 is MNHEY, CDR2 SVGAGI, per germline. The V and J ends lost 4 bases and 0 bases respectively, with 12 bases between them. CDR3 length: 15 amino acids. The CDR3 bases are TGTGCCAGCAGTTTCGACAAGGTCCTGAACACTGAAGCTTTCTTT. It encodes CASSFDKVLNTEAFF.

The V gene is TRBV7-9, the J gene TRBJ1-5, with 7 nucleotides matching TRBD1. This CDR3 comprises 16 residues. Trimming took 5 bases from V and 5 from J; bases not matched to a gene: 12. From germline, CDR1 is SEHNR and CDR2 FQNEAQ (reference sequence). CDR3 sequence reads: CASSQGDRVWDQPQHF. CDR3 coding DNA: TGTGCCAGCAGCCAAGGCGACAGGGTGTGGGATCAGCCCCAGCATTTT.

V gene TRBV14 combines with J gene TRBJ2-7, with D perhaps TRBD1 (6 bases). The CDR3 has 13 amino acids. Germline V gene data show CDR1 as SGHDN and CDR2 as FVKESK. V lost 3 bases and J lost 4, with 10 bases in between. CDR3 residues: CASSHGQRYEQYF. DNA for the CDR3: TGTGCCAGCAGCCATGGACAGAGGTACGAGCAGTACTTC.

This clone appeared a single time. The rearrangement uses TRBV4-1 and TRBJ2-3, with a possible D match to TRBD2 (6 bases). The CDR3 is 17 residues long. V shed 0 bases and J shed 1 base, with 14 bases lying between them. CDR1 and CDR2 from the germline V gene are MGHRA and YSYEKL. DNA for the CDR3: TGCGCCAGCAGCCAAGATCCCCGGAGCGGGCGCACAGATACGCAGTATTTT. Amino acids: CASSQDPRSGRTDTQYF.

J is TRBJ2-1 and V is TRBV4-1; 11 bases are a match to TRBD1. The germline V gene encodes CDR1 MGHRA and CDR2 YSYEKL. V lost 2 bases and J lost 8; bases outside the gene matches: 11. CDR3 length equals 17 residues. CDR3 amino acids: CASSQRGTGGRGYEQFF. In DNA, the CDR3 is TGCGCCAGCAGCCAACGTGGGACAGGGGGTCGTGGGTATGAGCAGTTCTTC.

The V gene is TRBV13, the J gene TRBJ2-7; TRBD2 is a possible D gene (5 bases). Germline V gene lookup returns CDR1 PRHDT and CDR2 FYEKMQ (reference sequence). This CDR3 spans 14 amino acids. V lost 8 bases and J 7 bases, leaving 21 bases between the germline ends. The CDR3 DNA reads as TGTGCCAGCCGCCAAGGACTCGCTCTGGGGGAGCAGTACTTC. Residues: CASRQGLALGEQYF. The variable domain in full, with the rest retrieved from reference TRBV13 and TRBJ2-7, is AAGVIQSPRHLIKEKRETATLKCYPIPRHDTVYWYQQGPGQDPQFLISFYEKMQSDKGSIPDRFSAQQFSDYHSELNMSSLELGDSALYFCASRQGLALGEQYFGPGTRLTVT.

The rearrangement links TRBV9 to TRBJ2-3; D may match TRBD1 or TRBD2 (5 bases each). The V end was cut by 3 bases, the J end by 1 base, with 9 bases between. The length of the CDR3 is 14 residues. Germline CDR1 SGDLS, CDR2 YYNGEE. This CDR3 is CASSGGPRTDTQYF. In DNA, the CDR3 is TGTGCCAGCAGCGGGGGACCACGCACAGATACGCAGTATTTT.

The rearrangement uses TRBV4-1 and TRBJ2-7; 14 bases are a match to TRBD2. In germline, CDR1 is MGHRA, CDR2 YSYEKL. The CDR3 length is 16 residues. V was pared by 2 bases and J by 6 bases, with 6 bases of the junction left unmatched. CDR3 protein: CASSQTGLAGDGEQYF. The CDR3 DNA follows: TGCGCCAGCAGCCAAACGGGACTAGCGGGAGACGGCGAGCAGTACTTC.

This chain joins TRBV27 and TRBJ1-5; D not certain. Trimming pared 9 bases from V and 3 bases from J, leaving 18 bases between. Germline CDR1 reads MNHEY; CDR2 reads SMNVEV (reference sequence). The CDR3 is made up of 15 amino acids. The CDR3 DNA reads as TGTGCCAGTTCGGCAACCCCGCCGTTCAATCAGCCCCAGCATTTT. As protein: CASSATPPFNQPQHF.

Note on this clone: Within the sample, other DNA sequences also encode this same CDR3. The V gene is TRBV7-9, the J gene TRBJ1-1; 7 bases line up with TRBD1. This CDR3 is 14 amino acids long. CDR1 and CDR2 (germline): SEHNR, FQNEAQ (reference sequence). The V gene end was trimmed by 1 base and the J gene end by 1 base; junction bases not matched to a gene: 0. The CDR3 region has the DNA TGTGCCAGCAGCTTAGGACAGGGGAACACTGAAGCTTTCTTT. This gives the protein CASSLGQGNTEAFF.

V is TRBV2 and J is TRBJ2-5; weak D call: TRBD1 (6 bases). V lost 8 bases, J lost 6 bases, and 13 bases lay in between. This CDR3 comprises 12 residues. CDR1 and CDR2 from the germline V gene are SNHLY and FYNNEI. CDR3 amino acids: CASFRGSQTQYF. CDR3 in DNA: TGTGCCAGCTTTAGGGGGAGTCAGACCCAGTACTTC.